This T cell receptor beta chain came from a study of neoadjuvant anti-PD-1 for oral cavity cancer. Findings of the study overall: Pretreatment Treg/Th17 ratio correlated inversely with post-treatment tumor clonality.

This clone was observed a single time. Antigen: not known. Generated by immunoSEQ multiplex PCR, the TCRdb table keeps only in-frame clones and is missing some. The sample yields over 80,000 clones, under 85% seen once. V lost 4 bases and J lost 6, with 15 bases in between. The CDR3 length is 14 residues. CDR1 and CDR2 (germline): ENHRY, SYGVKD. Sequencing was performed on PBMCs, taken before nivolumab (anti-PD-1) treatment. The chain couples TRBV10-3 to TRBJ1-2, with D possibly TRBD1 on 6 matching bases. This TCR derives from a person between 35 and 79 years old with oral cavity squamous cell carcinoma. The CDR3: CAISGTGILDGYTF. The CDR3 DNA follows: TGTGCCATCAGTGGAACAGGGATTCTTGATGGCTACACCTTC.